This TCR beta chain stems from a study of identical twins. TCRdb re-called the 5' RACE reads with MiXCR, one entry per CDR3 protein. The data contain about 720,000 distinct CDR3 sequences, over 15% of them singletons. This CDR3 is 14 amino acids long. Germline assignment: CDR1 LNHNV and CDR2 YYDKDF (reference sequence). J gave up 9 bases and V 0 bases, and 3 bases lay outside the gene matches. These data also formed part of another study, on T cells expressing NK-cell markers. This second study notes: For about six donors, the dominant NKG2C+ clonotypes made up roughly 1.0-7.5% of their CD8+ T cells.

The sample was PBMCs. The V and J genes are TRBV15 and TRBJ2-1; 9 bases agree with TRBD1. The sequence came from a woman aged 18-35 years in good health. The CDR3 DNA reads as TGTGCCACCAGCAGAGACACAGGGGGCGGTGAGCAGTTCTTC. This encodes CATSRDTGGGEQFF.